The rows below give T cell receptor beta chains drawn from one sample of a study of cytomegalovirus exposure and HLA in healthy donors. Libraries were prepared by immunoSEQ multiplex PCR; TCRdb keeps only in-frame clonotypes and omits some of them. Among a few hundred thousand clones listed, around 80% were seen once. Sample: PBMCs. These receptors all come from a man younger than 40 in good health and CMV-seronegative. The CDR3 runs from the conserved cysteine through the conserved F or W. D genes are given only for firm matches. Where a row states a size, it is once, few, many or the class of an expanded clone; other rows omit it.

size,J,D,V,CDR3,DNA
-,TRBJ2-3,-,TRBV7-2,CASSFRGRAITDTQYF,TGTGCCAGCAGCTTTAGGGGCAGAGCTATCACAGATACGCAGTATTTT
-,TRBJ2-1,TRBD1,TRBV7-2,CASSRTDRVPYNEQFF,TGTGCCAGCAGCCGAACCGACAGGGTCCCCTACAATGAGCAGTTCTTC
-,TRBJ1-3,TRBD1,TRBV27,CASRTGGSGNTIYF,TGTGCCAGCAGAACAGGGGGCTCTGGAAACACCATATATTTT
-,TRBJ2-1,TRBD1,TRBV5-6,CASSRTGSNEQFF,TGTGCCAGCAGCCGGACAGGGTCAAATGAGCAGTTCTTC
-,TRBJ1-4,TRBD1,TRBV5-1,CASTGSGQGFEKLFF,TGCGCCAGCACCGGGAGCGGACAGGGGTTTGAAAAACTGTTTTTT
-,TRBJ2-3,TRBD1,TRBV11-1,CASSARDTGADTQYF,TGTGCCAGCAGCGCCAGGGACACAGGGGCAGATACGCAGTATTTT
few,TRBJ1-4,TRBD1,TRBV5-1,CASSRMIQGEKLFF,TGCGCCAGCAGCCGGATGATACAGGGGGAAAAACTGTTTTTT
few,TRBJ1-1,-,TRBV5-1,CASSLDLGVRNTEAFF,TGCGCCAGCAGCTTGGATCTCGGGGTCAGAAACACTGAAGCTTTCTTT
-,TRBJ2-5,TRBD2,TRBV9,CASSVGGRGGGAGETQYF,TGTGCCAGCAGCGTAGGAGGGAGGGGCGGGGGGGCCGGAGAGACCCAGTACTTC
-,TRBJ1-2,-,TRBV28,CASLGQTYGYTF,TGTGCCAGCTTAGGACAGACCTATGGCTACACCTTC
-,TRBJ1-2,-,TRBV6-1,CASWGGGGSNYGYTF,TGTGCCAGCTGGGGAGGGGGGGGCAGTAACTATGGCTACACCTTC
-,TRBJ2-1,-,TRBV4-2,CASSQRTSYNEQFF,TGTGCCAGCAGCCAGCGGACATCATACAATGAGCAGTTCTTC
-,TRBJ2-3,TRBD2,TRBV7-2,CASSLEAGGPSTQYF,TGTGCCAGCAGCTTAGAAGCGGGGGGGCCTAGTACGCAGTATTTT
once,TRBJ2-3,TRBD2,TRBV4-1,CASSQIPSGGRRTDTQYF,TGCGCCAGCAGCCAAATTCCTAGCGGGGGACGACGCACAGATACGCAGTATTTT
-,TRBJ1-1,-,TRBV2,CASSVVGGARTEAFF,TGTGCCAGCAGTGTGGTGGGGGGGGCGCGGACTGAAGCTTTCTTT
-,TRBJ1-2,-,TRBV15,CATSRVPPDVTRGGYTF,TGTGCCACCAGCAGAGTCCCGCCGGATGTGACGAGAGGAGGCTACACCTTC
-,TRBJ2-1,TRBD2,TRBV27,CASSLEGLAGVNEQFF,TGTGCCAGCAGTTTAGAGGGACTAGCGGGGGTAAATGAGCAGTTCTTC
-,TRBJ2-5,-,TRBV11-2,CASSLAGVREVETQYF,TGTGCCAGCAGCTTAGCGGGGGTAAGGGAGGTAGAGACCCAGTACTTC
-,TRBJ2-6,-,TRBV15,CATSRDVRFSGASVLTF,TGTGCCACCAGCAGAGATGTAAGGTTCTCTGGGGCCAGCGTCCTGACTTTC
-,TRBJ2-7,TRBD1,TRBV4-3,CASSRFLTGTGSYEQYF,TGCGCCAGCAGCCGTTTCCTTACCGGGACAGGTTCCTACGAGCAGTACTTC
-,TRBJ2-2,-,TRBV7-3,CASSLTSTSELFF,TGTGCCAGCAGCTTAACTTCGACTAGTGAGCTGTTTTTT
once,TRBJ2-7,-,TRBV6-1,CASRDSPYEQYF,TGTGCCAGCAGGGACAGTCCCTACGAGCAGTACTTC
few,TRBJ2-6,-,TRBV5-4,CASSLDSGSGANVLTF,TGTGCCAGCAGCTTGGACTCCGGCTCTGGGGCCAACGTCCTGACTTTC
-,TRBJ2-5,-,TRBV2,CASQTSGRGRQETQYF,TGTGCCAGCCAAACCTCAGGCCGGGGAAGGCAAGAGACCCAGTACTTC
-,TRBJ2-7,-,TRBV19,CASSLRTPSYEQYF,TGTGCCAGTAGTCTTAGGACACCCTCCTACGAGCAGTACTTC
-,TRBJ2-3,TRBD1,TRBV4-1,CASSTDRMNKDTQYF,TGCGCCAGCAGCACGGACAGGATGAATAAAGATACGCAGTATTTT